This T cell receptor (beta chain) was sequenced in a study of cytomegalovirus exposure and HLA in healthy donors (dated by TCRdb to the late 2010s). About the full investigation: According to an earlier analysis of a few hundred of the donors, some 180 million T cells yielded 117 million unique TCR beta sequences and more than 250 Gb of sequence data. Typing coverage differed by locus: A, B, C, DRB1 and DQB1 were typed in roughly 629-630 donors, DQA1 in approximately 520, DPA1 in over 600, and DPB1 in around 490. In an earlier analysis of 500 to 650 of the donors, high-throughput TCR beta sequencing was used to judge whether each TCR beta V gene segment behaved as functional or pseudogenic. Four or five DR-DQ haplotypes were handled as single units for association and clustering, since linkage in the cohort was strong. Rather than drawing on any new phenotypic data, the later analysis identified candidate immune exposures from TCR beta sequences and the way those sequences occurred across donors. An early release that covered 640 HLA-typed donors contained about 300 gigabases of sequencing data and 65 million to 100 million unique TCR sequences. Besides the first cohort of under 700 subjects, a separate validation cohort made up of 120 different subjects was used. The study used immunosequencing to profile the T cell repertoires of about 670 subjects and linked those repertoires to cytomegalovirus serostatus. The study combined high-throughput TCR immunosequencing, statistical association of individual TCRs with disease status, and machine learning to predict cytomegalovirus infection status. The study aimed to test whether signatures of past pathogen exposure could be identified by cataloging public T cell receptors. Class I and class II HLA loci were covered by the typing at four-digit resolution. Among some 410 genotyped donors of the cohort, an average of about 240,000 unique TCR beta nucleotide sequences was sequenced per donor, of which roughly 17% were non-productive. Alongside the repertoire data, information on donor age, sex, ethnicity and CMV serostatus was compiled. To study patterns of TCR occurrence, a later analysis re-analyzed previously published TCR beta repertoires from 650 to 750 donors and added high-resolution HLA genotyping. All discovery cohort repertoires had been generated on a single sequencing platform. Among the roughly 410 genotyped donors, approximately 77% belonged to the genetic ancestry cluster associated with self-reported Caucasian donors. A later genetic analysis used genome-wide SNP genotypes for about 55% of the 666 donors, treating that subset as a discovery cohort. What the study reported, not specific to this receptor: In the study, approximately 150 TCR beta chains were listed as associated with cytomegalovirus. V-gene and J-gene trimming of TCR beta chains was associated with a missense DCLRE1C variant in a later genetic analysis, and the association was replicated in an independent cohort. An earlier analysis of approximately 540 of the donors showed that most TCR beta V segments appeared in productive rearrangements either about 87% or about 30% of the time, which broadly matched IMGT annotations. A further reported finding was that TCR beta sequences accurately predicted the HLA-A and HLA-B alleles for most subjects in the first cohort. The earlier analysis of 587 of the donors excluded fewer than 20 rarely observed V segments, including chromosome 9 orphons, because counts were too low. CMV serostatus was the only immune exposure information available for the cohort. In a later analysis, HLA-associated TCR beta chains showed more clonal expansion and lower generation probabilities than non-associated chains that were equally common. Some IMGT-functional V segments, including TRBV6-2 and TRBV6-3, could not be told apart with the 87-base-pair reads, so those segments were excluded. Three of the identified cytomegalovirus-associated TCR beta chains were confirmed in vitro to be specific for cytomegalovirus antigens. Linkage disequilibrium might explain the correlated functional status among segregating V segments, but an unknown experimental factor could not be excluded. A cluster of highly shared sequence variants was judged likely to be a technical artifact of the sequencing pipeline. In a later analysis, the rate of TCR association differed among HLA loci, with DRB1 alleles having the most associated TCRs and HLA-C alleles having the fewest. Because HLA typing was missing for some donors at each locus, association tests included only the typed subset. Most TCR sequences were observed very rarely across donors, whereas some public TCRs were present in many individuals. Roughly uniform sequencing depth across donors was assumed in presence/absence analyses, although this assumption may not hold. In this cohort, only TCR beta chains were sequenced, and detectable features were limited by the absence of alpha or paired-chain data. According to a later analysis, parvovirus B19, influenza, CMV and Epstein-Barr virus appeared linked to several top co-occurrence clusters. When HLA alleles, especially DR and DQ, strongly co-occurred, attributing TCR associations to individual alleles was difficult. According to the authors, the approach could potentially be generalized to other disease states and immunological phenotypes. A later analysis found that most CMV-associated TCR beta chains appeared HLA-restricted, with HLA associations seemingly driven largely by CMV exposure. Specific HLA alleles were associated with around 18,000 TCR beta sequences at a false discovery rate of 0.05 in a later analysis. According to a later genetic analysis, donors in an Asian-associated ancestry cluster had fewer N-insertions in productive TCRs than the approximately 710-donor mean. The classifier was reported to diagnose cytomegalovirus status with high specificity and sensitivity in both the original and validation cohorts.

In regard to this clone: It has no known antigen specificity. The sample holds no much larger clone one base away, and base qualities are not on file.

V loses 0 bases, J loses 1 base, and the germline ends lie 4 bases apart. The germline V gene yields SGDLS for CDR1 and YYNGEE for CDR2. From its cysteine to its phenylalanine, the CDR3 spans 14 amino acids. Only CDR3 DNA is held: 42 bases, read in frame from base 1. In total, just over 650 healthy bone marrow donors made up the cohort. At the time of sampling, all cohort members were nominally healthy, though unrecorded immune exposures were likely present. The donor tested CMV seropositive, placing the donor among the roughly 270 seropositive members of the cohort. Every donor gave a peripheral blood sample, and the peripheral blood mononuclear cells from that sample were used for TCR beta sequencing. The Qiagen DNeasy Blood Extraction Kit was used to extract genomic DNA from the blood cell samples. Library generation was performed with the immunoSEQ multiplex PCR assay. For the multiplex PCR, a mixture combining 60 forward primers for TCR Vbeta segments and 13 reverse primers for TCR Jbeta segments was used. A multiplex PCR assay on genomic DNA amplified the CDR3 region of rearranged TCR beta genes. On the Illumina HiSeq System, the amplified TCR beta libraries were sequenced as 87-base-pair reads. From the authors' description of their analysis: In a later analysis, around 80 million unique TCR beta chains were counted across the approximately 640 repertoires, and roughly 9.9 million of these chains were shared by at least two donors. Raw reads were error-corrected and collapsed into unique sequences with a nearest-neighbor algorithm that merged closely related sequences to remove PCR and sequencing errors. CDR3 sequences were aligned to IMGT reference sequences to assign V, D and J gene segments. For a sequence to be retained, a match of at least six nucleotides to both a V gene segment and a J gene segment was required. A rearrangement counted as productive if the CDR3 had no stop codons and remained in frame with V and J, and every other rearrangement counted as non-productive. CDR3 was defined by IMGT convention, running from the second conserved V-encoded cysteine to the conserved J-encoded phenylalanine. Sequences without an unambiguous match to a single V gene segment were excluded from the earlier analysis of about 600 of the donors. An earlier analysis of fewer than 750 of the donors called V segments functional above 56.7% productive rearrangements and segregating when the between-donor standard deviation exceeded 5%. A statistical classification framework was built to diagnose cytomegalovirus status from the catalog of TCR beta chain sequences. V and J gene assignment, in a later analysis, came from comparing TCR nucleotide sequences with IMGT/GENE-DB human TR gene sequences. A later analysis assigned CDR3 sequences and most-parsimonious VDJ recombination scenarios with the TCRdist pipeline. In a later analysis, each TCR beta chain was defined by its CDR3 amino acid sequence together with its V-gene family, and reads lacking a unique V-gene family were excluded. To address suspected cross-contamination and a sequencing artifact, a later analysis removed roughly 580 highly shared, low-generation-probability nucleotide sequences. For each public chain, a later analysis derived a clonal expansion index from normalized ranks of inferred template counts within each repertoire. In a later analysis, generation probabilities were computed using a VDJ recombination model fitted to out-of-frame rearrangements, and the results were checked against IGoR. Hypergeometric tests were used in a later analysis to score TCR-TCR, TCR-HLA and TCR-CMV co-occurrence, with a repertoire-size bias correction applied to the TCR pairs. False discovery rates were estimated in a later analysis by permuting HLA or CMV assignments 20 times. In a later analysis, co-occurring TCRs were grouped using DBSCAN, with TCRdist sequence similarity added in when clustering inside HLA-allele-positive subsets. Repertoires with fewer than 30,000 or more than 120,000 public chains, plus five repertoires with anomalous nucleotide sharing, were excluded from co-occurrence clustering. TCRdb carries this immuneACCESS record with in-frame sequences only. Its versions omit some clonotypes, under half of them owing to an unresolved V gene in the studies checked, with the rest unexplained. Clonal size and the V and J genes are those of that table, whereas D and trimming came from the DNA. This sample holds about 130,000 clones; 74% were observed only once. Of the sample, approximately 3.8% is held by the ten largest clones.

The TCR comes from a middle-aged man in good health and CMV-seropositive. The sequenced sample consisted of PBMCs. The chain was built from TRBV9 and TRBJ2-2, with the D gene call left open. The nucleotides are TGTGCCAGCAGCGTAGATAAGAACACCGGGGAGCTGTTTTTT. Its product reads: CASSVDKNTGELFF.